This T cell receptor beta chain stems from a study of T cell responses to AZD1222 COVID-19 vaccine. Across the whole study: Second doses were pooled across both intervals (about 4 or about 12 weeks).

Here immunoSEQ multiplex PCR was the method, and the copy in TCRdb shows in-frame clones only, minus some. The sample consists of about 160,000 clones, about 88% of them appearing once. General study points: Donors were chiefly white British, with a greater number of females, and clonal diversity was perhaps underestimated. Repertoires were sampled only after the peak T cell response. The reported proportion of spike-specific TCRs targeting unmutated variant regions was nearly half.

Per the germline V gene, CDR1 is LNHDA and CDR2 is SQIVND (reference sequence). V lost 3 bases to trimming and J lost 3 bases, with 12 bases between them. This CDR3 region has 14 residues. This clone was counted a few times. Its antigen is unknown. This clonotype was sampled from an adult in good health. The source was peripheral blood, collected on day 0 of AZD1222 vaccination. This chain links TRBV19 with TRBJ2-7; D remains unclear. In DNA form, the CDR3 reads TGTGCCAGTAGTATGATACTGGGTCTCTACGAGCAGTACTTC. Protein sequence: CASSMILGLYEQYF.